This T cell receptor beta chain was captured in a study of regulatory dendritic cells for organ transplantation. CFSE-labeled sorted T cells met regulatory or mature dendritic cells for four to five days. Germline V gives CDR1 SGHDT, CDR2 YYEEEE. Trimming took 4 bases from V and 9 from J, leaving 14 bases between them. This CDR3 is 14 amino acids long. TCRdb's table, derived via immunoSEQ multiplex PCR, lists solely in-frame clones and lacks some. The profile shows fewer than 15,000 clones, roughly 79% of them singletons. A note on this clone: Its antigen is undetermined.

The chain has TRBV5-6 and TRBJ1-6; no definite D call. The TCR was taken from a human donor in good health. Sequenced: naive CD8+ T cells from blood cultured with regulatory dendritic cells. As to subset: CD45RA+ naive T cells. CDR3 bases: TGTGCCAGCAGCCTGGACGGGGATGGTTCACCCCTCCACTTT. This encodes CASSLDGDGSPLHF.